This T cell receptor (beta chain) was found in a study of blood T cells in healthy people across ages. Study-wide results and caveats: The CMV status of each donor remained undetermined, and this could have confounded shifts in expanded clonotypes. Using unsorted PBMCs precluded a conclusive naive versus antigen-experienced comparison. A strong correlation was seen between TCR beta diversity and naive T cell percentage.

Note on this clonotype: Its antigen remains unknown.

Primed by a sample-barcoded 5' primer and a J-beta primer mix, a second PCR proceeded for 7 to 11 cycles. At least 3 million CDR3-containing paired-end reads were obtained per sample. TCRdb fed the 5' RACE reads into MiXCR, producing one record per CDR3 protein. This sample has over a million distinct CDR3 sequences, with around 55% found just once. Germline V gene data show CDR1 as MNHEY and CDR2 as SMNVEV (reference sequence). V lost 3 bases, J lost 1 base, and 11 bases stayed unmatched. The CDR3 totals 19 residues. The sequencing input was blood. The chain combines TRBV27 with TRBJ2-3; 12 bases are a match to TRBD2. This sequence originates from a man aged 18-30 years in good health. The CDR3 reads CASSFRLAGGPKRTDTQYF. The CDR3 nucleotides are TGTGCCAGCAGTTTCCGTCTAGCGGGAGGGCCGAAACGCACAGATACGCAGTATTTT.